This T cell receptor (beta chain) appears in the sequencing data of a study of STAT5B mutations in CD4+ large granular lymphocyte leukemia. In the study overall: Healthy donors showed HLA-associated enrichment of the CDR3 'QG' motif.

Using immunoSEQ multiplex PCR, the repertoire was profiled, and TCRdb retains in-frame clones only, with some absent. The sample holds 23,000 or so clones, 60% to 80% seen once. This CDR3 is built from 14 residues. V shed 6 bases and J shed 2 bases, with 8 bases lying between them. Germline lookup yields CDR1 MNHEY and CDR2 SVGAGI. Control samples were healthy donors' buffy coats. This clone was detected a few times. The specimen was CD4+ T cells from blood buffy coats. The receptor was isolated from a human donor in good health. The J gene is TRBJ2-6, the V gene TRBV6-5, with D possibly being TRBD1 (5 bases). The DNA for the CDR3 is TGTGCCAGCAGCCAGACAGCTGGGGCCAACGTCCTGACTTTC. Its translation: CASSQTAGANVLTF.